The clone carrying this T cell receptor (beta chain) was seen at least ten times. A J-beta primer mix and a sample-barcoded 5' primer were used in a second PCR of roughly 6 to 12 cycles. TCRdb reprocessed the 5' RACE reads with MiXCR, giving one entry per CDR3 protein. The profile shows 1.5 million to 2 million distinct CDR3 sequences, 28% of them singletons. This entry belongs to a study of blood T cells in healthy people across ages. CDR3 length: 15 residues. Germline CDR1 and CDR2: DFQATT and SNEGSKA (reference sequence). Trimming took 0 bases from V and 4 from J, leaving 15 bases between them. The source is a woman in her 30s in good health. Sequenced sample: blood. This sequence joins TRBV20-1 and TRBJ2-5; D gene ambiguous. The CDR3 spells CSARDSRAALETQYF. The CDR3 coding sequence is TGCAGTGCTAGAGATTCCCGGGCGGCCCTAGAGACCCAGTACTTC.